These 24 T cell receptor beta chains were all obtained from the same sample, sequenced in a study of blood T cell repertoires in COVID-19. Generated by immunoSEQ multiplex PCR, the TCRdb table keeps only in-frame clones and is missing some. The sample shows hundreds of thousands of clones, approximately 90% of them seen only once. The specimen sequenced was PBMCs or T cells enriched from blood (not recorded which). Receptors were obtained from a woman aged 45-60 years who had recovered from COVID-19.

The CDR3 loop reads CASSLEGLAITGELFF. Written as DNA, the CDR3 is TGTGCCAGCAGCTTAGAAGGACTAGCAATCACCGGGGAGCTGTTTTTT. The rearrangement joins TRBV7-6 to TRBJ2-2, with TRBD2 matching 8 bases. J was trimmed by 4 bases and V by 1 base; bases with no gene match: 5. The CDR3 runs to 16 residues. The germline gives CDR1 SGHVS, CDR2 FNYEAQ.

The gene calls are TRBV19 and TRBJ1-5; D not certain. Trimming left V 1 base short and J 2 bases short, with 15 bases between. CDR1 and CDR2 from the germline V gene are LNHDA and SQIVND (reference sequence). This CDR3 is built from 17 residues. CDR3 sequence (DNA): TGTGCCAGTAGTATAGTCTTAGGCTGGGCAGGCAATCAGCCCCAGCATTTT. Translated: CASSIVLGWAGNQPQHF.

CDR3 region: CASSQGAYGYTF. CDR3 DNA sequence: TGTGCCAGCAGCCAGGGGGCTTATGGCTACACCTTC. J is TRBJ1-2 and V is TRBV27; TRBD1 matches 8 bases. The junction had 2 bases not matched to a gene; V was cut back by 6 bases and J by 5 bases. CDR1 and CDR2 from the germline V gene are MNHEY and SMNVEV (reference sequence). The CDR3 has 12 residues.

This chain connects TRBV28 to TRBJ1-1; TRBD1 aligns across 8 bases. The CDR3 runs 15 residues. Trimming took 4 bases from V and 4 from J; bases not matched to a gene: 8. Germline CDR1 and CDR2: MDHEN and SYDVKM. The CDR3 sequence is CASSSPGGGGTEAFF. CDR3 DNA sequence: TGTGCCAGCAGTTCTCCAGGGGGCGGTGGCACTGAAGCTTTCTTT.

The chain links TRBV29-1 to TRBJ2-1; 12 bases are a match to TRBD2. Germline V CDR1 and CDR2: SQVTM, ANQGSEA. V dropped 6 bases and J dropped 0; count of bases not matched to a gene: 3. The length of the CDR3 is 15 residues. This CDR3 reads CSVTSGGISYNEQFF. Written as DNA, the CDR3 is TGCAGCGTGACTAGCGGGGGCATCTCCTACAATGAGCAGTTCTTC.

The chain combines TRBV12-3 or TRBV12-4 with TRBJ1-3; D remains ambiguous. The CDR3 sequence is 12 residues long. V dropped 6 bases and J dropped 7 bases, with 10 bases sitting between them. Here the CDR3 DNA reads TGTGCCAGCAGCGAGACGAGGAACACCATATATTTT. Translating it yields CASSETRNTIYF.

This clone was detected only a few times. The rearrangement uses TRBV5-6 and TRBJ2-7, with D possibly TRBD1 on 6 matching bases. The CDR3 is made up of 14 amino acids. Between the trimmed V and J ends, which lost 4 bases and 2 bases, there was a span of 13 bases. Germline CDR1 reads SGHDT; CDR2 reads YYEEEE. For the CDR3, the DNA is TGTGCCAGCAGCCCCTGGGACACAACCTACGAGCAGTACTTC. Amino acids: CASSPWDTTYEQYF. The entire variable domain, with the rest obtained from reference TRBV5-6 and TRBJ2-7, is as follows: DAGVTQSPTHLIKTRGQQVTLRCSPKSGHDTVSWYQQALGQGPQFIFQYYEEEERQRGNFPDRFSGHQFPNYSSELNVNALLLGDSALYLCASSPWDTTYEQYFGPGTRLTVT.

The J gene is TRBJ2-2, the V gene TRBV11-3, with no clear D. The CDR3 has 14 residues. Germline CDR1 SGHNT, CDR2 YENEEA. Trimming took off 1 base at V and 1 base at J, with 4 bases between the two ends. CDR3 coding DNA: TGTGCCAGCAGCTTAGCAGGGAACACCGGGGAGCTGTTTTTT. Amino acid sequence: CASSLAGNTGELFF.

This chain connects TRBV12-5 to TRBJ2-3, with 12 nucleotides matching TRBD2. The length of the CDR3 is 16 residues. V shed 0 bases and J 5 bases; nucleotides not matched to a gene: 3. CDR1 is LGHNT, CDR2 FRNRAP, per germline. CDR3 nucleotides: TGTGCTAGTGGTTTGGTACTAGCGGGGGGTGTAGATACGCAGTATTTT. Encoded protein: CASGLVLAGGVDTQYF.

The chain joins TRBV24-1 to TRBJ1-2; D unclear. The CDR3 sequence is 16 residues long. Germline assignment: CDR1 KGHDR and CDR2 SFDVKD. The V gene lost 4 bases and the J gene lost 7 bases, with 21 bases spanning the gap. CDR3 sequence reads: CATSDPGVRRSGGYTF. CDR3 nucleotide sequence: TGTGCCACCAGTGACCCCGGGGTGCGGAGAAGCGGTGGCTACACCTTC.

The CDR3 region has the DNA TGTGCCAGTAGTATAGGACTAACATCCGGGGAGCTGTTTTTT. Its protein product is CASSIGLTSGELFF. V gene TRBV19 combines with J gene TRBJ2-2; tentative D call: TRBD2 (5 bases). Germline CDR1 and CDR2: LNHDA and SQIVND (reference sequence). CDR3 length: 14 residues. Trimming cost V 1 base and J 6 bases, with 9 bases left between them.

The CDR3 DNA reads as TGTGCCAGCAGCTTAGCGTCAGGGACAGGGAACTACGAGCAGTACTTC. It encodes CASSLASGTGNYEQYF. The rearrangement uses TRBV7-2 and TRBJ2-7, with 9 bases that match TRBD1. From germline, CDR1 is SGHTA and CDR2 FQGNSA. V gave up 0 bases and J gave up 3 bases; unmatched junction bases: 6. The length of the CDR3 is 16 residues.

The V gene is TRBV29-1, the J gene TRBJ1-2, with 7 bases lining up with TRBD1. J lost 2 bases, V lost 7 bases, and 7 bases had no gene match. Germline values: CDR1 SQVTM, CDR2 ANQGSEA. The CDR3 is 13 residues long. The DNA of the CDR3 is TGCAGCGATCTTGACAGGGACAACTATGGCTACACCTTC. It yields the protein CSDLDRDNYGYTF.

V is TRBV7-2 and J is TRBJ2-5; 11 bases line up with TRBD1. CDR1 and CDR2 (germline): SGHTA, FQGNSA. Losses at the gene ends were 0 bases for V and 5 bases for J; bases not matched to a gene: 8. This CDR3 is 17 amino acids long. CDR3 sequence: CASSLAAVGQGGETQYF. CDR3 bases: TGTGCCAGCAGCTTAGCGGCGGTGGGACAGGGGGGTGAGACCCAGTACTTC.

The J gene is TRBJ2-7, the V gene TRBV6-5, with D perhaps matching TRBD2 (6 bases). Germline-derived CDR1 and CDR2 are MNHEY and SVGAGI. V lost 8 bases and J lost 2, with 16 bases in between. The length of the CDR3 is 14 residues. CDR3: CASGRDAGTYEQYF. The CDR3, as DNA: TGTGCCAGCGGGAGAGACGCGGGAACCTACGAGCAGTACTTC.

This clone was observed a handful of times. V is TRBV4-1 and J is TRBJ1-1; D is uncertain. CDR1 is MGHRA and CDR2 is YSYEKL in the germline V gene. V was shortened by 6 bases and J by 1 base, with 9 bases between the two germline ends. This CDR3 is 13 amino acids long. The CDR3 reads CASSIYPNTEAFF. For the CDR3, the DNA is TGCGCCAGCAGTATTTATCCGAACACTGAAGCTTTCTTT.

The chain links TRBV5-1 to TRBJ1-4; TRBD1 might be the D (5 bases). The ends were cut back, 0 bases at V and 4 bases at J, with 10 bases in the middle. CDR1 is SGHRS and CDR2 is YFSETQ in the germline V gene. The CDR3 has 15 residues. In DNA, the CDR3 is TGCGCCAGCAGCTTGGTTCAGGGTTTTAATGAAAAACTGTTTTTT. Encoded protein: CASSLVQGFNEKLFF.

The CDR3 loop is CASRSRASNEKLFF. CDR3 coding DNA: TGTGCCAGCAGAAGCAGGGCCTCTAATGAAAAACTGTTTTTT. V is TRBV28 and J is TRBJ1-4; D may be TRBD1 (5 bases). Germline CDR1 and CDR2: MDHEN and SYDVKM. The CDR3 runs to 14 residues. Trimming shortened V by 6 bases and J by 3 bases, and 11 bases separated the two germline ends. The variable domain in full, completed from reference TRBV28 and TRBJ1-4, reads DVKVTQSSRYLVKRTGEKVFLECVQDMDHENMFWYRQDPGLGLRLIYFSYDVKMKEKGDIPEGYSVSREKKERFSLILESASTNQTSMYLCASRSRASNEKLFFGSGTQLSVL.

The chain employs TRBV18 and TRBJ2-7; the D gene is possibly TRBD1 (6 bases). The CDR3 is 14 residues long. Germline V gene lookup returns CDR1 KGHSH and CDR2 LQKENI. V shed 6 bases and J shed 2 bases, with 14 bases lying between them. CDR3 in amino acids: CASSAQDRTYEQYF. CDR3 nucleotide sequence: TGTGCCAGCTCGGCACAGGACAGAACCTACGAGCAGTACTTC.

V and J are TRBV7-9 and TRBJ2-1, with 10 nucleotides matching TRBD2. This CDR3 has 13 residues. From germline, CDR1 is SEHNR and CDR2 FQNEAQ (reference sequence). J gave up 8 bases and V 6 bases, and 4 bases lay outside the gene matches. The DNA of the CDR3 is TGTGCCAGCAGTTTCGGACTAGCGGATGAGCAGTTCTTC. It translates to CASSFGLADEQFF.

The chain is built from TRBV27 and TRBJ1-1, with 7 bases lining up with TRBD1. V shed 1 base and J 4 bases; nucleotides not matched to a gene: 3. Germline-derived CDR1 and CDR2 are MNHEY and SMNVEV (reference sequence). This CDR3 has 14 amino acids. CDR3 DNA: TGTGCCAGCAGTTTATTGAACAGGGGCACTGAAGCTTTCTTT. Its protein product is CASSLLNRGTEAFF.

The CDR3 spells CASSPRLTGALDTGELFF. Here the CDR3 DNA reads TGTGCCAGCTCACCGCGCCTTACAGGAGCCCTGGACACCGGGGAGCTGTTTTTT. The rearrangement links TRBV18 to TRBJ2-2; D may be TRBD1 (5 bases). The CDR3 covers 18 residues. Trimming took off 3 bases at V and 3 bases at J, with 20 bases between the two ends. Germline-derived CDR1 and CDR2 are KGHSH and LQKENI.

The chain couples TRBV5-6 to TRBJ2-7; D gene unclear. The CDR3 is 13 amino acids. CDR1 SGHDT and CDR2 YYEEEE come from the germline V gene. Trimming took 0 bases from V and 2 from J, leaving 6 bases between them. CDR3 in DNA: TGTGCCAGCAGCTTGGTTTCAGCCTACGAGCAGTACTTC. It encodes CASSLVSAYEQYF.

The chain uses TRBV11-2 and TRBJ1-3, with D maybe TRBD1 (6 bases). Germline V gene sequence: CDR1 SGHAT, CDR2 FQNNGV. This CDR3 contains 15 residues. Trimming took off 5 bases at V and 4 bases at J, with 15 bases between the two ends. The CDR3 coding sequence is TGTGCCAGCAGCACCTATACAGGGCGCGGAAACACCATATATTTT. Translated, it gives CASSTYTGRGNTIYF.